Shown below are 25 T cell receptor beta chains from a single sample sequenced in a study of T cells in Graves' hyperthyroidism and ophthalmopathy. The investigators amplified TCR beta CDR3 regions from RNA transcripts. HTBI primers were employed in a first-round RT-PCR of the TCR CDR3. TCRdb passed the multiplex PCR reads through MiXCR, listing each CDR3 protein once. The table lists about 200,000 distinct CDR3 sequences, around 18% of them singletons. The sequenced sample consisted of blood. These receptors were obtained from a man aged 35 to 55 with Graves' hyperthyroidism.

The genes are TRBV11-2 and TRBJ1-1, with 9 bases fitting TRBD1. CDR1 is SGHAT and CDR2 is FQNNGV in the germline V gene. This CDR3 comprises 13 residues. The J segment lost 10 bases and the V segment lost 1 base, leaving 4 bases of the junction unmatched. CDR3 sequence (DNA): TGTGCCAGCAGCTTAGGGACAGGGGACGTAGCTTTCTTT. It is translated as CASSLGTGDVAFF. The full variable domain, with the rest looked up from reference TRBV11-2 and TRBJ1-1, is EAGVAQSPRYKIIEKRQSVAFWCNPISGHATLYWYQQILGQGPKLLIQFQNNGVVDDSQLPKDRFSAERLKGVDSTLKIQPAKLEDSAVYLCASSLGTGDVAFFGQGTRLTVV.

This clonotype came up a few times. The rearrangement joins TRBV6-5 to TRBJ2-3; 9 bases match TRBD2. In germline, CDR1 is MNHEY, CDR2 SVGAGI. CDR3 length: 15 amino acids. V dropped 2 bases and J dropped 1; count of bases not matched to a gene: 1. The CDR3 DNA is TGTGCCAGCAGTTACGGCGGGGGGGGCACAGATACGCAGTATTTT. It specifies CASSYGGGGTDTQYF.

In regard to this clonotype: One end of the junction does not line up with germline, which may come from a read error. V gene TRBV20-1 combines with J gene TRBJ2-7, with D tentatively TRBD2 (5 bases). Per the germline V gene, CDR1 is DFQATT and CDR2 is SNEGSKA (reference sequence). This CDR3 has 15 residues. The CDR3 nucleotides are TGCAGTGCTAGAGAAATGAGGGCAGGCCCCTACGAGCGGTACTTC. Protein sequence: CSAREMRAGPYERYF.

At least ten counts were recorded for this clonotype. The V and J genes are TRBV12-3 or TRBV12-4 and TRBJ2-5; 11 nucleotides agree with TRBD2. The V gene end was trimmed by 8 bases and the J gene end by 5 bases; junction bases not matched to a gene: 10. The CDR3 sequence is 15 residues long. DNA for the CDR3: TGTGCCAGCGGATTACTAGCGGGGGCCGGTGAGACCCAGTACTTC. This codes for CASGLLAGAGETQYF.

J is TRBJ1-2 and V is TRBV5-4; a weak D match, TRBD1 (5 bases). The CDR3 runs to 13 residues. Germline-derived CDR1 and CDR2 are SGHNT and YYREEE (reference sequence). The V and J ends lost 7 bases and 3 bases respectively, with 13 bases between them. The CDR3 region is CASAQAGDYGYTF. CDR3 DNA sequence: TGTGCCAGCGCCCAGGCGGGGGACTATGGCTACACCTTC.

This clonotype was counted ten times or more. This sequence joins TRBV7-2 and TRBJ2-3; tentatively, D is TRBD2 (5 bases). This CDR3 region has 14 residues. The germline CDR1 and CDR2 sequences are SGHTA and FQGNSA. V was cut by 4 bases and J by 6 bases, with 14 bases left in between. In DNA, the CDR3 is TGTGCCAGCAGCTACGGGGTTAGGGTGGATACGCAGTATTTT. It codes for CASSYGVRVDTQYF.

Ten or more counts support this clonotype. The J gene is TRBJ2-3, the V gene TRBV28; no clear D gene. The germline V gene encodes CDR1 MDHEN and CDR2 SYDVKM. This CDR3 region has 15 residues. The ends were cut back, 1 base at V and 0 bases at J, with 8 bases in the middle. For the CDR3, the DNA is TGTGCCAGCAGTTTATTAGACTCTAGCACAGATACGCAGTATTTT. Translating gives CASSLLDSSTDTQYF.

In its sample, this clonotype was seen many times. The chain joins TRBV7-3 to TRBJ2-6; TRBD2 agrees at 7 bases. There are 16 residues in the CDR3. With 4 bases clipped from V and 0 bases from J, the junction kept 3 bases outside the gene matches. Per germline, CDR1 SGHTA and CDR2 FQGTGA. CDR3: CASSWGLPSGANVLTF. CDR3 sequence (DNA): TGTGCCAGCAGCTGGGGACTACCCTCTGGGGCCAACGTCCTGACTTTC.

The chain is built from TRBV5-6 and TRBJ2-3; 9 bases fit TRBD1. The ends lost 7 bases at V and 6 bases at J; junction bases unmatched: 9. The germline V gene encodes CDR1 SGHDT and CDR2 YYEEEE. The CDR3 is 14 amino acids. Here the CDR3 reads CASGRGQGVDTQYF. DNA for the CDR3: TGTGCCAGCGGCAGGGGACAGGGAGTTGATACGCAGTATTTT.

This clonotype came up many times. The chain recombines TRBV3-1 with TRBJ2-5; D ambiguous. There are 15 residues in the CDR3. The V gene lost 1 base and the J gene lost 2 bases, with 11 bases spanning the gap. The germline CDR1 and CDR2 sequences are LGHDT and YNNKEL (reference sequence). The CDR3 protein is CASSQGAGEQETQYF. CDR3 DNA sequence: TGTGCCAGCAGCCAAGGGGCAGGCGAACAAGAGACCCAGTACTTC.

Points on this clonotype: Without the conserved terminal phenylalanine or tryptophan, this CDR3 likely stems from a read error. This chain links TRBV15 with TRBJ1-5; D gene ambiguous. V gave up 0 bases and J gave up 0 bases, with 15 bases separating them. The CDR3 consists of 18 residues. The germline CDR1 and CDR2 sequences are LNHNV and YYDKDF (reference sequence). CDR3 nucleotides: TGTGCCACCAGCAGAGATCAAGGGAGGGTCGGTAGCAATCAGCCCCAGCATTAT. Protein sequence: CATSRDQGRVGSNQPQHY.

The rearrangement joins TRBV5-6 to TRBJ1-6; no definite D call. CDR3 length: 12 amino acids. Germline assignment: CDR1 SGHDT and CDR2 YYEEEE. V lost 3 bases and J lost 5, with 3 bases in between. CDR3 coding DNA: TGTGCCAGCAGCTCTGATAATTCACCCCTCCACTTT. Encoded protein: CASSSDNSPLHF.

This clonotype was counted between two and nine times. The chain recombines TRBV25-1 with TRBJ2-1, with 7 bases fitting TRBD1. J was trimmed by 8 bases and V by 1 base; bases with no gene match: 11. Germline V gives CDR1 MGHDK, CDR2 SYGVNS. The CDR3 spans 16 residues. CDR3 region: CASSESWTGGRDEQFF. CDR3 in DNA: TGTGCCAGCAGTGAATCCTGGACAGGAGGCAGGGATGAGCAGTTCTTC.

The chain is built from TRBV5-4 and TRBJ1-2; D not resolved. CDR1 SGHNT and CDR2 YYREEE come from the germline V gene (reference sequence). V lost 2 bases and J lost 6, with 23 bases in between. CDR3 length: 17 residues. CDR3 loop: CASSFDLLGPAGDGYTF. The CDR3 region has the DNA TGTGCCAGCAGCTTTGACCTGCTGGGCCCCGCTGGGGATGGCTACACCTTC.

This clonotype was detected many times. This chain uses TRBV24-1 with TRBJ1-5; no clear D. Trimming cost V 1 base and J 5 bases, with 5 bases left between them. Looked up from germline, CDR1 is KGHDR and CDR2 is SFDVKD. This CDR3 has 13 residues. CDR3 protein: CATSDFADQPQHF. CDR3 coding DNA: TGTGCCACCAGTGATTTTGCGGATCAGCCCCAGCATTTT.

The table lists this clonotype with many counts. This sequence joins TRBV3-1 and TRBJ1-3, with no clear D. The V gene lost 4 bases and the J gene lost 0 bases, with 7 bases spanning the gap. The CDR3 loop spans 14 amino acids. Germline CDR1 and CDR2: LGHDT and YNNKEL (reference sequence). For the CDR3, the DNA is TGTGCCAGCAGCCTTCTAAGCTCTGGAAACACCATATATTTT. Translated: CASSLLSSGNTIYF.

This clonotype occurred a few times. This chain joins TRBV20-1 and TRBJ1-1, with TRBD1 matching over 8 bases. J lost 0 bases, V lost 6 bases, and 9 bases had no gene match. Germline V lookup: CDR1 DFQATT, CDR2 SNEGSKA (reference sequence). CDR3 size: 15 residues. This chain's CDR3 is CSADRGSPMNTEAFF. The DNA for the CDR3 is TGCAGTGCCGACAGGGGTAGCCCCATGAACACTGAAGCTTTCTTT.

This clonotype has at least ten counts. The genes are TRBV20-1 and TRBJ2-2; D is undetermined. Germline V lookup: CDR1 DFQATT, CDR2 SNEGSKA (reference sequence). Trimming took 4 bases from V and 6 from J, leaving 18 bases between them. There are 15 residues in the CDR3. The CDR3 loop is CSANKPGLDAGELFF. Written as DNA, the CDR3 is TGCAGTGCTAACAAACCGGGCCTCGACGCCGGGGAGCTGTTTTTT.

The gene calls are TRBV6-1 and TRBJ2-5; D call uncertain. CDR3 length equals 13 residues. Per germline, CDR1 MNHNS and CDR2 SASEGT. V dropped 7 bases and J dropped 4 bases, with 13 bases sitting between them. The CDR3 here is CASNPAVGETQYF. CDR3 DNA: TGTGCCAGCAACCCCGCAGTTGGAGAGACCCAGTACTTC.

In its sample, this clonotype was seen many times. The chain is built from TRBV2 and TRBJ2-2; D remains ambiguous. This CDR3 has 11 residues. The V end lost 4 bases, the J end lost 12 bases, and 9 bases lay between the germline ends. Germline V gene data show CDR1 as SNHLY and CDR2 as FYNNEI. DNA of the CDR3: TGTGCCAGCAGTGCTAACAAGAAGCTGTTTTTT. It codes for CASSANKKLFF.

This clonotype came up a few times. The gene calls are TRBV29-1 and TRBJ1-5; D unresolved. This CDR3 spans 14 amino acids. V was cut by 6 bases and J by 0 bases, with 12 bases left in between. CDR1 is SQVTM and CDR2 is ANQGSEA in the germline V gene. CDR3 bases: TGCAGCGTGCTGACCGGGTATAGCAATCAGCCCCAGCATTTT. It codes for CSVLTGYSNQPQHF. Filled out from reference TRBV29-1 and TRBJ1-5, the complete variable domain reads SAVISQKPSRDICQRGTSLTIQCQVDSQVTMMFWYRQQPGQSLTLIATANQGSEATYESGFVIDKFPISRPNLTFSTLTVSNMSPEDSSIYLCSVLTGYSNQPQHFGDGTRLSIL.

This clonotype was seen a few times. This chain links TRBV5-5 with TRBJ1-1; 8 bases fit TRBD1. Trimming at V came to 6 bases and at J to 4 bases, leaving 5 bases not matched to a gene. In germline, CDR1 is SGHKS, CDR2 YYEKEE (reference sequence). This CDR3 region has 13 residues. In DNA, the CDR3 is TGTGCCAGCACCCGACAGGGGAGCACTGAAGCTTTCTTT. Its protein is CASTRQGSTEAFF.

In its sample, this clonotype was seen many times. The genes are TRBV7-2 and TRBJ2-5; D may be TRBD1 (6 bases). Germline V gives CDR1 SGHTA, CDR2 FQGNSA. The CDR3 runs 15 residues. Trimming shortened V by 4 bases and J by 0 bases, and 12 bases separated the two germline ends. CDR3 DNA: TGTGCCAGCAGCTCGGGACACCCGTACCAAGAGACCCAGTACTTC. This codes for CASSSGHPYQETQYF. Combining the CDR3 with reference TRBV7-2 and TRBJ2-5 gives the whole variable domain GAGVSQSPSNKVTEKGKDVELRCDPISGHTALYWYRQSLGQGLEFLIYFQGNSAPDKSGLPSDRFSAERTGGSVSTLTIQRTQQEDSAVYLCASSSGHPYQETQYFGPGTRLLVL.

This clonotype was found a few times. V gene TRBV14 combines with J gene TRBJ2-5; D unclear. CDR1 SGHDN and CDR2 FVKESK come from the germline V gene. The CDR3 extends over 14 amino acids. The V end was cut by 1 base, the J end by 5 bases, with 11 bases between. For the CDR3, the DNA is TGTGCCAGCAGCCAAGGATTAGCTCTGGAGACCCAGTACTTC. Translation: CASSQGLALETQYF.

This clonotype was recorded a few times. The chain's CDR3 is CASSLTGKNSPLHF. The DNA for the CDR3 is TGTGCCAGTAGCCTCACAGGAAAAAATTCACCCCTCCACTTT. J is TRBJ1-6 and V is TRBV19; possibly TRBD1 for D (5 bases). This CDR3 region has 14 residues. In germline, CDR1 is LNHDA, CDR2 SQIVND (reference sequence). Trimming left V 6 bases short and J 7 bases short, with 13 bases between. The full variable domain, with the rest looked up from reference TRBV19 and TRBJ1-6, is DGGITQSPKYLFRKEGQNVTLSCEQNLNHDAMYWYRQDPGQGLRLIYYSQIVNDFQKGDIAEGYSVSREKKESFPLTVTSAQKNPTAFYLCASSLTGKNSPLHFGNGTRLTVT.